This record concerns one TCR beta chain sequence. Its specificity is not known. Germline-derived CDR1 and CDR2 are LNHDA and SQIVND (reference sequence). Trimming shortened V by 8 bases and J by 4 bases, and 16 bases separated the two germline ends. This CDR3 has 14 amino acids. The sample comes from a study of shared clonotypes between healthy human individuals. At the level of the study: CD4 naive cells filled three plates per donor, CD4 memory three, CD8 naive two and CD8 memory one.

Genomic DNA per cell subset filled all wells of several immunoSEQ plates. Assay used: immunoSEQ multiplex PCR; TCRdb lists only in-frame clones, some missing. The sample carries about 1 million clones, 65% to 80% recorded once. Overall study results and limits: Sorted-subset sequencing was shown by rarefaction to be incomplete despite large depth. Naive subsets typically showed greater estimated richness than memory subsets.

The genes are TRBV19 and TRBJ2-3; D is possibly TRBD1 (6 bases). The sample taken for sequencing was memory CD4+ T cells sorted from blood. Subset of the sample: CD45RA-negative fraction. This sequence was found in a man younger than 30 in good health. CDR3 protein: CASFPGSGADTQYF. CDR3 sequence (DNA): TGTGCCAGTTTCCCGGGATCAGGGGCAGATACGCAGTATTTT.